Shown below are 21 T cell receptor beta chains from a single sample sequenced in a study of T-cell reconstitution after alpha-beta-depleted transplantation in children. As it was prepared, the TCRbeta library received unique molecular identifiers. TCRdb re-analysed the PCR reads in MiXCR, keeping a single row per CDR3 protein. The repertoire holds approximately 240,000 distinct CDR3 sequences, with about a tenth as singletons. Source: PBMCs, taken before TCRalphabeta/CD19-depleted stem cell transplant. The receptors derive from a child under two years old with acute myeloid leukemia, due to receive a stem cell transplant.

Worth noting for this clonotype: A much larger clone differs from this one at a single base, so this may be a read error. The V gene is TRBV5-2, the J gene TRBJ2-3; TRBD2, the table's D call, lacks a check against the DNA. TRBV5-2 is termed a pseudogene. There are 16 residues in the CDR3. CDR3 DNA sequence: TGTGCCAGGAACCCAGGACTAGCGGGAGGCATAGATACGCAGTATTTT. Protein product: CARNPGLAGGIDTQYF.

In this sample, this clonotype turned up many times. The J gene is TRBJ2-7, the V gene TRBV5-1; maybe TRBD1 (6 bases). Germline CDR1 SGHRS, CDR2 YFSETQ. CDR3 length: 15 residues. V gave up 0 bases and J gave up 3 bases, with 13 bases separating them. CDR3 nucleotide sequence: TGCGCCAGCAGCTTGGTTGGCGGACAGAACTACGAGCAGTACTTC. Its translation is CASSLVGGQNYEQYF.

This clonotype was picked up many times. This rearrangement joins TRBV5-1 to TRBJ2-3; D is undetermined. CDR1 and CDR2 (germline): SGHRS, YFSETQ. This CDR3 has 12 residues. Trimming took off 0 bases at V and 4 bases at J, with 3 bases between the two ends. CDR3 loop: CASSLASDTQYF. CDR3 sequence (DNA): TGCGCCAGCAGCTTGGCGTCAGATACGCAGTATTTT.

In its sample, this clonotype was seen many times. This sequence joins TRBV4-2 and TRBJ2-5; weak D call: TRBD2 (6 bases). Trimming pared 0 bases from V and 5 bases from J, leaving 16 bases between. Germline V lookup: CDR1 LGHNA, CDR2 YNFKEQ. There are 16 residues in the CDR3. The CDR3 DNA is TGTGCCAGCAGCCAAGATCGAACGGGGGTAGGGGAGACCCAGTACTTC. Protein: CASSQDRTGVGETQYF.

This clonotype was counted at least ten times. Here the CDR3 DNA reads TGTGCCAGCAGTCCGACAGGGTTATATAATGAAAAACTGTTTTTT. As protein: CASSPTGLYNEKLFF. The rearrangement uses TRBV28 and TRBJ1-4, with 7 bases fitting TRBD1. CDR3 length: 15 amino acids. Germline CDR1 and CDR2: MDHEN and SYDVKM. Losses at the gene ends were 5 bases for V and 4 bases for J; bases not matched to a gene: 7.

There are a few counts of this clonotype. This chain uses TRBV4-2 with TRBJ1-1; a possible D gene is TRBD1 (6 bases). This CDR3 spans 15 amino acids. V shed 2 bases and J shed 1 base, with 11 bases lying between them. Germline lookup yields CDR1 LGHNA and CDR2 YNFKEQ. CDR3 nucleotides: TGTGCCAGCAGCCAAAATGGACAGCCGAACACTGAAGCTTTCTTT. This translates into CASSQNGQPNTEAFF.

The V call is TRBV2, the J call TRBJ1-1; maybe TRBD1 (6 bases). This CDR3 contains 13 residues. The V and J ends lost 3 bases and 4 bases respectively, with 9 bases between them. The germline gives CDR1 SNHLY, CDR2 FYNNEI. The CDR3 loop reads CASSEQGTTEAFF. The CDR3 DNA sequence: TGTGCCAGCAGTGAGCAGGGGACCACTGAAGCTTTCTTT.

With respect to this clonotype: The junction departs from germline at one end; a sequencing error may be responsible. V gene TRBV30 combines with J gene TRBJ2-1; D not resolved. From germline, CDR1 is GTSNPN and CDR2 SVGIG (reference sequence). The CDR3 runs 11 residues. The CDR3 DNA reads as TGTGCCAGGAGCGCCATGTTGGGGCAGTTCTTC. Its protein product is CARSAMLGQFF.

DNA for the CDR3: TGCGCCAGCAGCCAAGTTGAGGGCTCCTACAATGAGCAGTTCTTC. This encodes CASSQVEGSYNEQFF. The chain employs TRBV4-1 and TRBJ2-1, with D tentatively TRBD2 (5 bases). The V and J ends lost 1 base and 0 bases respectively, with 7 bases between them. The CDR3 runs to 15 residues. Germline V gene sequence: CDR1 MGHRA, CDR2 YSYEKL.

This clonotype was detected many times. The V and J genes are TRBV29-1 and TRBJ1-5; D gene ambiguous. The CDR3 has 13 residues. Germline loops: CDR1 SQVTM, CDR2 ANQGSEA. The CDR3 reads CSVRQQLNQPQHF. DNA for the CDR3: TGCAGTGTCCGCCAACAGCTCAATCAGCCCCAGCATTTT.

This chain connects TRBV5-1 to TRBJ1-1; no reliable D call. The CDR3 is made up of 14 amino acids. CDR1 SGHRS and CDR2 YFSETQ come from the germline V gene. Trimming removed 4 bases at V and 0 bases at J, with 10 bases between. Here the CDR3 reads CASSPLSVNTEAFF. CDR3 sequence (DNA): TGCGCCAGCAGCCCCTTATCCGTGAACACTGAAGCTTTCTTT.

This clonotype was seen at least ten times. Compared with germline, one end of the junction differs, possibly owing to a read error. The chain is built from TRBV29-1 and TRBJ2-3; weak D call: TRBD1 (6 bases). Germline CDR1 and CDR2: SQVTM and ANQGSEA. There are 14 residues in the CDR3. The CDR3 DNA follows: TGCAGCGTGGAAGGTGGACAGCCCGGGGATACGCAGTATTTT. Residues: CSVEGGQPGDTQYF.

The chain recombines TRBV29-1 with TRBJ2-7; maybe TRBD1 (5 bases). Deletions cut 1 base from V and 6 bases from J, with 10 bases between. The CDR3 totals 12 residues. Per germline, CDR1 SQVTM and CDR2 ANQGSEA. Written as DNA, the CDR3 is TGCAGCGTTGAAGGCGGTCAGGGCGAGCAGTACTTC. Translating it yields CSVEGGQGEQYF.

The rearrangement links TRBV20-1 to TRBJ1-2; 12 bases agree with TRBD1. J lost 8 bases, V lost 1 base, and 8 bases had no gene match. Looked up from germline, CDR1 is DFQATT and CDR2 is SNEGSKA (reference sequence). This CDR3 is 15 amino acids long. The CDR3 region is CSARAGTGGAGGYTF. The CDR3 DNA is TGCAGTGCTAGAGCCGGGACAGGGGGCGCGGGGGGCTACACCTTC.

This clonotype was observed at least ten times. The chain combines TRBV5-1 with TRBJ2-1; 9 nucleotides agree with TRBD2. Germline V CDR1 and CDR2: SGHRS, YFSETQ. CDR3 length equals 16 residues. The V gene end was trimmed by 5 bases and the J gene end by 13 bases; junction bases not matched to a gene: 19. The CDR3 DNA sequence: TGCGCCAGCAGTCCCTCTGGGCGGGAGGGCTCTCACTCACAGTTCTTC. As protein: CASSPSGREGSHSQFF. Full variable domain (rest looked up from reference TRBV5-1 and TRBJ2-1): KAGVTQTPRYLIKTRGQQVTLSCSPISGHRSVSWYQQTPGQGLQFLFEYFSETQRNKGNFPGRFSGRQFSNSRSEMNVSTLELGDSALYLCASSPSGREGSHSQFFGPGTRLTVL.

This clonotype appeared many times. This chain links TRBV5-1 with TRBJ1-2, with D perhaps matching TRBD1 (5 bases). Germline CDR1 SGHRS, CDR2 YFSETQ. This CDR3 region has 14 residues. Trimming shortened V by 4 bases and J by 5 bases, and 15 bases separated the two germline ends. The CDR3 loop reads CASSADSLAYGYTF. In nucleotides, the CDR3 is TGCGCCAGCAGCGCCGACAGCCTCGCTTATGGCTACACCTTC.

This clonotype was seen repeatedly, ten times or more. V usage is TRBV27 and J usage is TRBJ2-3; no reliable D call. This CDR3 comprises 13 residues. Germline CDR1 and CDR2: MNHEY and SMNVEV (reference sequence). V lost 6 bases, J lost 3 bases, and 10 bases lay in between. The CDR3 here is CASSPTQTDTQYF. The DNA for the CDR3 is TGTGCCAGCAGCCCCACCCAGACAGATACGCAGTATTTT.

Concerning this clonotype: A much larger clone lies one base from this, so it may be a read error. The chain has TRBV21-1 and TRBJ2-1; TRBD1 was called by the table and not checked on the DNA. TRBV21-1 is a pseudogene. The CDR3 is made up of 16 amino acids. CDR3 bases: TGTGCCAGCAGCCTTAAGGCGGGGCGATCCTACAATGCGCAGTTCTTC. Translation gives CASSLKAGRSYNAQFF.

This clonotype turned up a few times. This rearrangement joins TRBV19 to TRBJ2-2, with D tentatively TRBD1 (5 bases). Per germline, CDR1 LNHDA and CDR2 SQIVND (reference sequence). The CDR3 has 15 amino acids. V gave up 5 bases and J gave up 1 base, with 11 bases separating them. The CDR3 DNA reads TGTGCCAGTAGTCATGGCAGGGAGAACACCGGGGAGCTGTTTTTT. Its translation is CASSHGRENTGELFF.

This clonotype was counted ten times or more. The rearrangement links TRBV6-5 to TRBJ2-1, with 9 bases identical to TRBD1. Unmatched junction bases numbered 9, after V lost 5 bases and J lost 7 bases. This CDR3 has 15 amino acids. Per the germline V gene, CDR1 is MNHEY and CDR2 is SVGAGI. The CDR3 region is CASSSPQQGANEQFF. CDR3 sequence (DNA): TGTGCCAGCAGTAGTCCACAACAGGGGGCGAATGAGCAGTTCTTC.

For this clonotype: This may be a read error: a much more frequent sequence differs by one nucleotide. The DNA for the CDR3 is TGTGCCAGCAGCTTTCAGAGCCAACAGACCCAGTACTTC. It specifies CASSFQSQQTQYF. The gene calls are TRBV5-6 and TRBJ2-5; D gene uncertain. The CDR3 is 13 residues long. The germline V gene has CDR1 SGHDT and CDR2 YYEEEE.